These 16 T cell receptor beta chains were all obtained from the same sample, sequenced in a study of beta chain features in type 1 diabetes. As every portion of the isolated RNA was reverse transcribed, the sequencing read expressed TCRB transcripts. TCRdb's copy holds only in-frame clones and misses some; the assay was immunoSEQ multiplex PCR. The sample contains roughly 500,000 clones, approximately 30% of which appear only once. Material for sequencing was naive CD4+ T cells from blood. These receptors originate from a young man in good health.

The chain uses TRBV19 and TRBJ2-3; D gene ambiguous. The germline CDR1 and CDR2 sequences are LNHDA and SQIVND (reference sequence). The germline V and J ends were trimmed by 6 bases and 6 bases, with 10 bases remaining between them. The CDR3 runs 12 residues. CDR3 residues: CASRTPGDTQYF. CDR3 DNA sequence: TGTGCCAGTAGGACCCCTGGCGATACGCAGTATTTT.

This chain joins TRBV5-1 and TRBJ2-1; 7 bases line up with TRBD1. The CDR3 totals 14 residues. CDR1 and CDR2 (germline): SGHRS, YFSETQ. Trimming removed 5 bases from V and 6 bases from J; junction bases left unmatched: 8. CDR3 loop: CASRDGQESNEQFF. CDR3 coding DNA: TGCGCCAGCAGGGATGGACAGGAGTCCAATGAGCAGTTCTTC.

This clone was seen a handful of times. V is TRBV2 and J is TRBJ2-3; 8 positions match TRBD1. Germline loops: CDR1 SNHLY, CDR2 FYNNEI. The CDR3 sequence is 15 residues long. The J segment lost 5 bases and the V segment lost 2 bases, leaving 6 bases of the junction unmatched. The CDR3 here is CASSEWQGAIDTQYF. The CDR3 nucleotides read TGTGCCAGCAGTGAATGGCAGGGGGCAATAGATACGCAGTATTTT.

This chain uses TRBV5-6 with TRBJ2-7; 7 nucleotides agree with TRBD1. V shed 3 bases, J shed 3 bases, and the junction held 3 bases outside the gene matches. CDR3 length equals 13 residues. Germline V gives CDR1 SGHDT, CDR2 YYEEEE. Written as DNA, the CDR3 is TGTGCCAGCAGCTCGGGACAGAACTACGAGCAGTACTTC. Amino acids: CASSSGQNYEQYF.

This clone showed up many times. The same CDR3 can be traced to other DNA sequences in this sample. The chain is built from TRBV6-6 and TRBJ2-5; D ambiguous. This CDR3 contains 11 residues. Trimming removed 2 bases at V and 5 bases at J, with 3 bases between. The germline CDR1 and CDR2 sequences are MNHNY and SVGAGI (reference sequence). CDR3 region: CASSYRETQYF. In DNA, the CDR3 is TGTGCCAGCAGTTACCGGGAGACCCAGTACTTC.

This clone was found a few times. The CDR3 DNA reads TGTGCCAGCAGGCAGGGATCTTCCTACGAGCAGTACTTC. This encodes CASRQGSSYEQYF. The V call is TRBV7-8, the J call TRBJ2-7, with D possibly matching TRBD1 (5 bases). Germline V gene lookup returns CDR1 SGHVS and CDR2 FQNEAQ. The CDR3 totals 13 residues. Trimming cost V 6 bases and J 1 base, with 10 bases left between them.

The chain joins TRBV29-1 to TRBJ2-3; D might be TRBD2 (6 bases). Germline V lookup: CDR1 SQVTM, CDR2 ANQGSEA. CDR3 length: 15 residues. V lost 4 bases and J 3 bases, leaving 17 bases between the germline ends. DNA of the CDR3: TGCAGCGTTGTGGGGGGTCAGGAGGGGACAGATACGCAGTATTTT. This gives the protein CSVVGGQEGTDTQYF.

Details on this clone: Possible read error: a much larger clone is one base away. The chain is built from TRBV13 and TRBJ2-1; no definite D call. The CDR3 consists of 11 residues. Germline values: CDR1 PRHDT, CDR2 FYEKMQ (reference sequence). Trimming took 3 bases from V and 3 from J, leaving 0 bases between them. In DNA, the CDR3 is TGTGCCAGCAGCTTCTACAATGAGCAGTTCTTC. This codes for CASSFYNEQFF.

There are a few counts of this clone. J is TRBJ2-3 and V is TRBV28; 7 bases line up with TRBD1. The CDR3 contains 14 residues. Germline V gene data show CDR1 as MDHEN and CDR2 as SYDVKM. V trimming: 2 bases; J trimming: 5 bases; junction bases outside the gene matches: 4. In nucleotides, the CDR3 is TGTGCCAGCAGTTTAGGCTCAGGGGGAGATACGCAGTATTTT. The encoded protein is CASSLGSGGDTQYF.

This clone came up a few times. The chain joins TRBV7-2 to TRBJ1-1; D is uncertain. Trimming left V 1 base short and J 3 bases short, with 6 bases between. CDR3 length: 13 amino acids. Germline loops: CDR1 SGHTA, CDR2 FQGNSA. The CDR3 here is CASSLGPDTEAFF. As DNA, the CDR3 is TGTGCCAGCAGCTTAGGGCCAGACACTGAAGCTTTCTTT.

This clone showed up just once. This sample includes further DNA sequences coding for the same CDR3. The rearrangement uses TRBV28 and TRBJ2-5, with D unclear. The length of the CDR3 is 12 residues. The V gene's germline CDR1 is MDHEN and CDR2 SYDVKM. V dropped 4 bases and J dropped 5 bases, with 8 bases sitting between them. The CDR3 protein is CASSSSLETQYF. The CDR3 nucleotides read TGTGCCAGCAGTTCCTCACTGGAGACCCAGTACTTC.

The gene calls are TRBV29-1 and TRBJ2-1, with D possibly matching TRBD1 (7 bases). The CDR3 contains 13 residues. Trimming took off 6 bases at V and 4 bases at J, with 13 bases between the two ends. Germline V CDR1 and CDR2: SQVTM, ANQGSEA. CDR3 residues: CSVRGAGYNEQFF. As DNA, the CDR3 is TGCAGCGTCAGGGGGGCGGGTTACAATGAGCAGTTCTTC.

The table lists this clone with a count of one. The chain couples TRBV7-2 to TRBJ2-2; perhaps TRBD2 as D (5 bases). V was clipped by 7 bases and J by 4 bases, with 16 bases between them. The germline gives CDR1 SGHTA, CDR2 FQGNSA. The length of the CDR3 is 15 residues. CDR3 in amino acids: CASTLTAGITGELFF. The CDR3 coding sequence is TGTGCCAGCACCCTAACCGCGGGTATCACCGGGGAGCTGTTTTTT.

This clone was observed a handful of times. The V call is TRBV7-3, the J call TRBJ1-1, with TRBD1 matching 9 bases. Germline CDR1 SGHTA, CDR2 FQGTGA. V was pared by 5 bases and J by 4 bases, with 5 bases of the junction left unmatched. This CDR3 is built from 14 residues. The chain's CDR3 is CASSHGTGITEAFF. The CDR3 DNA follows: TGTGCCAGCAGCCACGGGACAGGGATCACTGAAGCTTTCTTT.

On this clone itself: Other nucleotide sequences in the sample specify the same CDR3. The chain joins TRBV13 to TRBJ2-7; D remains unclear. This CDR3 has 13 amino acids. Per the germline V gene, CDR1 is PRHDT and CDR2 is FYEKMQ (reference sequence). V was trimmed by 1 base and J by 2 bases, leaving 6 bases between them. CDR3 in amino acids: CASSLVGPYEQYF. CDR3 bases: TGTGCCAGCAGCTTAGTTGGTCCCTACGAGCAGTACTTC.

This clone has just a few counts. The rearrangement links TRBV5-1 to TRBJ2-7; maybe TRBD2 (6 bases). The V and J ends lost 4 bases and 7 bases respectively, with 12 bases between them. Germline V gene data show CDR1 as SGHRS and CDR2 as YFSETQ. The CDR3 is 12 amino acids. CDR3 bases: TGCGCCAGCAGCCGGGACTTGCGGGAGCAGTACTTC. Residues: CASSRDLREQYF.